Presented here are 31 T cell receptor beta chains from one specimen sequenced in a study of molecular identifiers for immune sequencing clone quantification. TCRdb re-called the PCR reads with MiXCR, one entry per CDR3 protein. The repertoire includes 65,000 to 70,000 distinct CDR3 sequences, 15% to 20% of them detected once, and nearly 1.5% sits in the top ten. The sample consisted of naive CD8+ T cells from blood, with Jurkat cell RNA spiked in. As to subset: FACS-sorted CD8+CD4-CCR7+CD45RA+ naive T cells. Source of these receptors: a human donor in good health. Some libraries in this study had Jurkat cell RNA spiked in.

This clonotype was seen ten or more times. The gene calls are TRBV11-2 and TRBJ1-4; D may be TRBD1 (5 bases). Germline V gene data show CDR1 as SGHAT and CDR2 as FQNNGV. The CDR3 runs 16 residues. The V end lost 4 bases, the J end lost 0 bases, and 12 bases lay between the germline ends. The CDR3 loop reads CASSSPGGATNEKLFF. The DNA of the CDR3 is TGTGCCAGCAGCTCCCCTGGGGGAGCAACTAATGAAAAACTGTTTTTT.

This clonotype was seen many times. The chain carries TRBV27 and TRBJ2-7, with 10 bases matching TRBD2. Trimming at V came to 2 bases and at J to 2 bases, leaving 3 bases not matched to a gene. Germline loops: CDR1 MNHEY, CDR2 SMNVEV (reference sequence). This CDR3 is built from 15 residues. CDR3 coding DNA: TGTGCCAGCAGTTTAGGACTAGCGGTTACCTACGAGCAGTACTTC. The encoded protein is CASSLGLAVTYEQYF.

This clonotype was counted at least ten times. The gene calls are TRBV5-1 and TRBJ2-5; D gene uncertain. This CDR3 is built from 15 residues. Trimming took 6 bases from V and 2 from J, leaving 17 bases between them. Germline V CDR1 and CDR2: SGHRS, YFSETQ. The CDR3 loop is CASIPIPDRQETQYF. The CDR3 DNA reads as TGCGCCAGCATCCCGATTCCAGACCGACAAGAGACCCAGTACTTC.

This clonotype was observed a handful of times. The chain recombines TRBV7-9 with TRBJ2-7; no firm D call. The germline CDR1 and CDR2 sequences are SEHNR and FQNEAQ (reference sequence). V lost 5 bases and J lost 2, with 7 bases in between. The length of the CDR3 is 12 residues. The CDR3, as DNA: TGTGCCAGCAGCCAGGCCCCCTACGAGCAGTACTTC. Amino acids: CASSQAPYEQYF. Looking up the rest from reference TRBV7-9 and TRBJ2-7 gives the full variable domain: DTGVSQNPRHKITKRGQNVTFRCDPISEHNRLYWYRQTLGQGPEFLTYFQNEAQLEKSRLLSDRFSAERPKGSFSTLEIQRTEQGDSAMYLCASSQAPYEQYFGPGTRLTVT.

Note on this clonotype: A much larger clone lies one base from this, so it may be a read error. This chain links TRBV7-2 with TRBJ2-7; perhaps TRBD2 as D (6 bases). CDR3 length equals 14 residues. V was shortened by 1 base and J by 3 bases, with 10 bases between the two germline ends. The germline V gene has CDR1 SGHTA and CDR2 FQGNSA. The CDR3 is CASSLGAEGYEQYF. The CDR3, as DNA: TGTGCCAGCAGCTTAGGCGCGGAGGGCTACGAGCAGTACTTC. Full variable domain (missing parts from reference TRBV7-2 and TRBJ2-7): GAGVSQSPSNKVTEKGKDVELRCDPISGHTALYWYRQSLGQGLEFLIYFQGNSAPDKSGLPSDRFSAERTGGSVSTLTIQRTQQEDSAVYLCASSLGAEGYEQYFGPGTRLTVT.

This clonotype was recorded many times. The chain is built from TRBV4-1 and TRBJ2-2; 7 bases agree with TRBD2. This CDR3 has 16 amino acids. J was trimmed by 1 base and V by 4 bases; bases with no gene match: 6. CDR1 MGHRA and CDR2 YSYEKL come from the germline V gene. CDR3 in DNA: TGCGCCAGCAGCCCTCTCGGGGGGTTGAACACCGGGGAGCTGTTTTTT. This translates into CASSPLGGLNTGELFF.

This clonotype was counted ten times or more. The chain joins TRBV25-1 to TRBJ1-4; a possible D gene is TRBD1 (6 bases). Germline CDR1 is MGHDK and CDR2 is SYGVNS. Trimming cost V 2 bases and J 7 bases, with 20 bases left between them. The CDR3 length is 17 residues. The CDR3 sequence: CASSEPIRGGRREKLFF. The CDR3 DNA follows: TGTGCCAGCAGTGAACCTATCCGTGGGGGGCGTCGTGAAAAACTGTTTTTT.

This clonotype has only a few counts. The chain is built from TRBV5-1 and TRBJ2-7; D gene uncertain. Germline V CDR1 and CDR2: SGHRS, YFSETQ. Deletions cut 7 bases from V and 2 bases from J, with 19 bases between. The CDR3 length is 15 residues. CDR3 nucleotide sequence: TGCGCCAGCGGACGAGGTGTAGGAGAAACCTACGAGCAGTACTTC. Translating gives CASGRGVGETYEQYF.

Of note for this clonotype: A junction boundary mismatches the germline segment, possibly from a read error. The rearrangement links TRBV7-9 to TRBJ2-3; D uncertain. From germline, CDR1 is SEHNR and CDR2 FQNEAQ (reference sequence). The CDR3 spans 12 residues. The CDR3 DNA sequence: TGTGCCAGCTGCTTAGTGCCAGATACGCTGTATTTT. Amino acid sequence: CASCLVPDTLYF.

Turning to this clonotype: A much larger clone lies one base from this, so it may be a read error. This chain links TRBV4-1 with TRBJ2-1; perhaps TRBD1 as D (5 bases). Germline-derived CDR1 and CDR2 are MGHRA and YSYEKL. The CDR3 is made up of 15 amino acids. The CDR3 protein is CASSQKGFSYNEQSF. The CDR3 coding sequence is TGCGCCAGCAGCCAGAAGGGGTTCTCGTACAATGAGCAGTCCTTC.

The table lists this clonotype with many counts. The chain is built from TRBV6-5 and TRBJ2-3; either TRBD1 or TRBD2 may supply D (5 bases each). V lost 0 bases to trimming and J lost 2 bases, with 15 bases between them. Germline V gene sequence: CDR1 MNHEY, CDR2 SVGAGI. This CDR3 is built from 17 residues. DNA of the CDR3: TGTGCCAGCAGTTACTCGTCAGGGAGACCCCACACAGATACGCAGTATTTT. Its protein product is CASSYSSGRPHTDTQYF.

At least ten counts were recorded for this clonotype. The V call is TRBV4-3, the J call TRBJ2-7; tentative D call: TRBD2 (6 bases). V gave up 0 bases and J gave up 2 bases, with 11 bases separating them. CDR1 LGHNA and CDR2 YSLEER come from the germline V gene. The CDR3 extends over 15 amino acids. CDR3 DNA sequence: TGCGCCAGCAGCCAAGATTGGCCGGGGGCCTACGAGCAGTACTTC. Protein sequence: CASSQDWPGAYEQYF.

This clonotype was recorded many times. V and J are TRBV27 and TRBJ2-7; D remains unclear. CDR3 size: 15 residues. Per germline, CDR1 MNHEY and CDR2 SMNVEV (reference sequence). The germline V and J ends were trimmed by 5 bases and 2 bases, with 16 bases remaining between them. The CDR3 loop reads CASSLRVGGAYEQYF. As DNA, the CDR3 is TGTGCCAGCAGTCTAAGGGTAGGCGGCGCCTACGAGCAGTACTTC.

The V call is TRBV11-3, the J call TRBJ2-3; D remains unclear. Germline CDR1 SGHNT, CDR2 YENEEA. V lost 1 base and J lost 1, with 6 bases in between. This CDR3 has 14 amino acids. The DNA of the CDR3 is TGTGCCAGCAGCTTAGGCTTCGGCACAGATACGCAGTATTTT. Translated, it gives CASSLGFGTDTQYF.

Regarding this clonotype: A much more abundant neighbour one base away suggests this may be a read error. V gene TRBV6-2 or TRBV6-3 combines with J gene TRBJ1-6; D is unresolved. The germline V gene has CDR1 MNHEY and CDR2 SVGEGT. CDR3 length equals 12 residues. The CDR3 reads CAGSYPRSPLHF. The CDR3 region has the DNA TGTGCCGGCAGTTATCCCCGATCACCCCTCCACTTT.

This clonotype was detected a few times. J is TRBJ2-1 and V is TRBV7-4; TRBD2 aligns across 7 bases. The ends lost 2 bases at V and 3 bases at J; junction bases unmatched: 10. The germline V gene has CDR1 SGHVT and CDR2 SQSDAQ. This CDR3 is built from 17 residues. DNA for the CDR3: TGTGCCAGCAGCTTAAGTTTGGGGGGGGTTAACTACAATGAGCAGTTCTTC. Its translation is CASSLSLGGVNYNEQFF.

This clonotype was observed many times. V usage is TRBV29-1 and J usage is TRBJ1-1; the D is unclear. Per the germline V gene, CDR1 is SQVTM and CDR2 is ANQGSEA. The CDR3 consists of 13 residues. CDR3 nucleotides: TGCACCTACATCGGGTACTCCTCGACTGAAGCTTTCTTT. This sequence encodes CTYIGYSSTEAFF.

This clonotype came up many times. The chain employs TRBV4-1 and TRBJ1-1, with D hard to call. Per germline, CDR1 MGHRA and CDR2 YSYEKL. This CDR3 is built from 13 residues. Trimming stripped 3 bases from V and 6 bases from J, with 11 bases between. The DNA for the CDR3 is TGCGCCAGCAGCCAGGCTTCAGGAGCTGAAGCTTTCTTT. Amino acids: CASSQASGAEAFF.

This clonotype appeared many times. The rearrangement uses TRBV6-2 or TRBV6-3 and TRBJ1-6; a weak D match, TRBD1 (6 bases). The germline V gene encodes CDR1 MNHEY and CDR2 SVGEGT. The CDR3 is 16 residues long. V shed 1 base and J shed 5 bases, with 12 bases lying between them. The CDR3 loop reads CASSYFWDINNSPLHF. For the CDR3, the DNA is TGTGCCAGCAGTTACTTTTGGGACATCAATAATTCACCCCTCCACTTT.

V and J are TRBV11-2 and TRBJ2-3; no clear D gene. V was trimmed by 4 bases and J by 8 bases, leaving 7 bases between them. The CDR3 totals 11 residues. Looked up from germline, CDR1 is SGHAT and CDR2 is FQNNGV. The CDR3 bases are TGTGCCAGCAGCTCCCCCTCTACGCAGTATTTT. Translation: CASSSPSTQYF.

In this sample, this clonotype turned up many times. The CDR3: CASSYSDASWGNEQFF. DNA for the CDR3: TGTGCCAGCAGTTACTCCGACGCGTCGTGGGGAAATGAGCAGTTCTTC. The V call is TRBV6-2 or TRBV6-3, the J call TRBJ2-1; D is ambiguous. The CDR3 extends over 16 amino acids. Trimming cost V 0 bases and J 7 bases, with 16 bases left between them. Germline-derived CDR1 and CDR2 are MNHEY and SVGEGT.

In regard to this clonotype: This sequence may be a read error, since a much larger clone differs from it by one base. The chain combines TRBV29-1 with TRBJ2-7; a possible D gene is TRBD2 (6 bases). CDR3 length: 15 residues. Germline V gives CDR1 SQVTM, CDR2 ANQGSEA. Trimming pared 1 base from V and 0 bases from J, leaving 13 bases between. The CDR3 nucleotides read TGCAGCGTTGAAGGCGGGGACGGAAGCTCCTACGAGCAGTACTTC. Protein: CSVEGGDGSSYEQYF.

The sample holds many counts of this clonotype. The chain links TRBV28 to TRBJ2-7, with 7 bases identical to TRBD1. CDR1 MDHEN and CDR2 SYDVKM come from the germline V gene. This CDR3 is 14 amino acids long. V was clipped by 5 bases and J by 2 bases; unmatched bases: 6. CDR3 nucleotides: TGTGCCAGCAGTGACAGGGTACTTCCCTACGAGCAGTACTTC. Protein: CASSDRVLPYEQYF.

Worth noting for this clonotype: This may be a read error: a much more frequent sequence differs by one nucleotide. The chain recombines TRBV6-2 or TRBV6-3 with TRBJ2-1; the D gene could be TRBD1 or TRBD2 (5 bases each). Germline loops: CDR1 MNHEY, CDR2 SVGEGT. This CDR3 has 15 residues. The CDR3 region has the DNA TGTGTCAGCAGTTCCCGGGACGGATTCTACAATGAGCAGTTCTTC. Protein: CVSSSRDGFYNEQFF.

V is TRBV18 and J is TRBJ2-1; perhaps TRBD1 as D (5 bases). V was pared by 4 bases and J by 0 bases, with 13 bases between. Germline V gene data show CDR1 as KGHSH and CDR2 as LQKENI. This CDR3 is built from 16 residues. CDR3 loop: CASSLKPTDSYNEQFF. In nucleotides, the CDR3 is TGTGCCAGCTCACTTAAACCGACAGACTCCTACAATGAGCAGTTCTTC.

The sample holds a few counts of this clonotype. A clone one base away is much larger, so this may be a read error. This chain links TRBV27 with TRBJ2-6; D is undetermined. V lost 5 bases and J lost 2, with 1 base in between. This CDR3 is 12 amino acids long. The germline V gene has CDR1 MNHEY and CDR2 SMNVEV (reference sequence). CDR3 residues: CASSTGANVLTF. CDR3 sequence (DNA): TGTGCCAGCAGTACTGGGGCCAACGTCCTGACTTTC.

This clonotype has at least ten counts. The gene calls are TRBV4-1 and TRBJ2-7, with 9 positions matching TRBD1. The V gene end was trimmed by 1 base and the J gene end by 6 bases; junction bases not matched to a gene: 7. Germline V gene sequence: CDR1 MGHRA, CDR2 YSYEKL. This CDR3 spans 15 amino acids. This chain's CDR3 is CASSQVGQGGGEQYF. The CDR3 region has the DNA TGCGCCAGCAGCCAAGTGGGACAGGGAGGAGGCGAGCAGTACTTC.

This clonotype turned up a few times. This may arise from a read error, as a much more abundant clone is one base away. This rearrangement joins TRBV27 to TRBJ1-2; 7 positions agree with TRBD1. The CDR3 extends over 13 amino acids. CDR1 is MNHEY and CDR2 is SMNVEV in the germline V gene (reference sequence). CDR3 in amino acids: CASSTGVNYGYAF. In nucleotides, the CDR3 is TGTGCCAGCAGTACAGGGGTAAACTATGGCTACGCCTTC.

At least ten counts were recorded for this clonotype. The chain couples TRBV6-5 to TRBJ2-3; 7 positions match TRBD1. The CDR3 spans 16 residues. Germline values: CDR1 MNHEY, CDR2 SVGAGI. V shed 4 bases and J 0 bases; nucleotides not matched to a gene: 7. CDR3 sequence reads: CASSFTGETSTDTQYF. CDR3 nucleotides: TGTGCCAGCAGTTTCACAGGGGAGACTAGCACAGATACGCAGTATTTT.

The chain joins TRBV5-4 to TRBJ2-5; 8 bases map to TRBD1. After removal of 4 bases from V and 2 bases from J, the junction contained 10 bases not matched to a gene. Germline CDR1 is SGHNT and CDR2 is YYREEE (reference sequence). CDR3 size: 16 residues. CDR3 loop: CASSNPTGEIQETQYF. In DNA, the CDR3 is TGTGCCAGCAGCAATCCGACAGGGGAGATTCAAGAGACCCAGTACTTC.

In the case of this clonotype: This clone may be a read error of a much larger clone one base away. The chain is built from TRBV15 and TRBJ1-1; D gene unclear. CDR1 and CDR2 from the germline V gene are LNHNV and YYDKDF (reference sequence). Trimming shortened V by 3 bases and J by 4 bases, and 6 bases separated the two germline ends. CDR3 length equals 12 residues. The CDR3 spells CATSSVGTEAFF. In DNA, the CDR3 is TGTGCCACCAGCAGTGTTGGCACTGAAGCTTTCTTT.